This T cell receptor (beta chain) was retrieved from a study of T-cell reconstitution after alpha-beta-depleted transplantation in children. Findings of the study overall: There were some patients whose high TCRbeta diversity at day 60 came from surviving recipient T cells and thymic progenitors. Expanded graft clones, several hundred of them, were reportedly the source of alpha-beta T cells about two months after transplant. Diversity and T-cell counts at one year after transplant derived mostly from new T cells.

Unique molecular identifiers were built into the TCRbeta library. MiXCR, applied by TCRdb to the PCR reads, yields one record per CDR3 protein. The table lists hundreds of thousands of distinct CDR3 sequences, roughly 13% of them singletons. The V gene's germline CDR1 is ENHRY and CDR2 SYGVKD. The CDR3 sequence is 12 residues long. Trimming stripped 5 bases from V and 0 bases from J, with 4 bases between. This clonotype was picked up a small number of times. Its specificity is unknown. The sample in question was PBMCs, mostly from graft donor cells, obtained 360 days after TCRalphabeta/CD19-depleted stem cell transplant. The clonotype comes from a male patient between 5 and 17 years old who had a stem cell transplant for acute myeloid leukemia, so the T cells may come from the graft donor. This chain links TRBV10-3 with TRBJ2-5, with D uncertain. The CDR3 protein is CAISTHQETQYF. The CDR3 nucleotides read TGTGCCATCAGTACCCACCAAGAGACCCAGTACTTC.